The 19 T cell receptor beta chains in this list originate from one sample, sequenced in a study of blood T cell repertoires in COVID-19. Method: immunoSEQ multiplex PCR; TCRdb's copy keeps in-frame clones and lacks some. The sample has 230,000 or so clones, around 80% seen once. The sequenced material came from peripheral blood. The receptor source for this set is a man aged 40-49 years with active or convalescent COVID-19.

The chain couples TRBV9 to TRBJ1-1; D is ambiguous. This CDR3 region has 14 residues. In germline, CDR1 is SGDLS, CDR2 YYNGEE. V shed 0 bases and J shed 1 base, with 7 bases lying between them. The CDR3 loop is CASSVGSQNTEAFF. The CDR3 DNA sequence: TGTGCCAGCAGCGTAGGTAGTCAGAACACTGAAGCTTTCTTT.

This clone was counted once. CDR3 in amino acids: CASSLIVEGGSNQPQHF. Written as DNA, the CDR3 is TGTGCCAGCAGTTTAATAGTAGAGGGTGGGAGCAATCAGCCCCAGCATTTT. The chain carries TRBV28 and TRBJ1-5; D remains unclear. CDR1 and CDR2 (germline): MDHEN, SYDVKM. V was clipped by 2 bases and J by 1 base, with 15 bases between them. The CDR3 loop spans 17 amino acids.

The chain recombines TRBV6-5 with TRBJ1-2; 7 bases agree with TRBD1. V shed 6 bases, J shed 5 bases, and the junction held 0 bases outside the gene matches. Germline V gives CDR1 MNHEY, CDR2 SVGAGI. CDR3 length: 11 residues. The CDR3 DNA is TGTGCCAGCAGACAGGGGTATGGCTACACCTTC. Encoded protein: CASRQGYGYTF.

The rearrangement joins TRBV12-3 or TRBV12-4 to TRBJ2-7; 8 bases fit TRBD1. J lost 5 bases, V lost 3 bases, and 3 bases had no gene match. The CDR3 is made up of 13 amino acids. The DNA for the CDR3 is TGTGCCAGCAGTTTGGACAGGGACAACGAGCAGTACTTC. It yields the protein CASSLDRDNEQYF.

For the CDR3, the DNA is TGTGCCAGCAGCCAAGATTACTCTGGAAACACCATATATTTT. Its translation is CASSQDYSGNTIYF. J is TRBJ1-3 and V is TRBV3-1 (or the pseudogene TRBV3-2); D gene uncertain. Germline V lookup: CDR1 LGHDT, CDR2 YNNKEL (reference sequence). The length of the CDR3 is 14 residues. V shed 0 bases and J shed 0 bases, with 3 bases lying between them.

The chain carries TRBV19 and TRBJ2-3, with D unresolved. The ends were cut back, 4 bases at V and 5 bases at J, with 4 bases in the middle. This CDR3 is 11 amino acids long. Germline V gene data show CDR1 as LNHDA and CDR2 as SQIVND (reference sequence). CDR3 in DNA: TGTGCCAGTAGTAACAGAGATACGCAGTATTTT. This encodes CASSNRDTQYF.

This rearrangement joins TRBV12-3 or TRBV12-4 to TRBJ2-5; no firm D call. V gave up 10 bases and J gave up 0 bases, with 12 bases separating them. CDR3 size: 13 residues. CDR3 region: CATARRYQETQYF. The CDR3 DNA reads as TGTGCCACTGCGCGCCGGTACCAAGAGACCCAGTACTTC.

V gene TRBV7-9 combines with J gene TRBJ1-2; no clear D gene. Per the germline V gene, CDR1 is SEHNR and CDR2 is FQNEAQ (reference sequence). The V and J ends lost 1 base and 5 bases respectively, with 8 bases between them. The CDR3 is made up of 13 amino acids. CDR3 region: CASSLGEAYGYTF. CDR3 nucleotide sequence: TGTGCCAGCAGCTTAGGCGAGGCATATGGCTACACCTTC. Full variable domain (remainder filled in from reference TRBV7-9 and TRBJ1-2): DTGVSQNPRHKITKRGQNVTFRCDPISEHNRLYWYRQTLGQGPEFLTYFQNEAQLEKSRLLSDRFSAERPKGSFSTLEIQRTEQGDSAMYLCASSLGEAYGYTFGSGTRLTVV.

This sequence joins TRBV6-2 or TRBV6-3 and TRBJ1-2; TRBD1 matches 9 bases. J lost 3 bases, V lost 5 bases, and 7 bases had no gene match. This CDR3 contains 15 residues. Germline CDR1 is MNHEY and CDR2 is SVGEGT. The CDR3 region is CASSAPGQGDYGYTF. In DNA, the CDR3 is TGTGCCAGCAGTGCTCCGGGACAGGGAGACTATGGCTACACCTTC.

CDR3 in DNA: TGTGCCACCAGCAGATACGCGGGTGGCTACACCTTC. Protein: CATSRYAGGYTF. The chain combines TRBV15 with TRBJ1-2; unclear D gene. V was pared by 2 bases and J by 7 bases, with 8 bases between. The CDR3 covers 12 residues. The V gene's germline CDR1 is LNHNV and CDR2 YYDKDF (reference sequence).

The V and J genes are TRBV12-3 or TRBV12-4 and TRBJ1-5, with D uncertain. The CDR3 totals 13 residues. Trimming shortened V by 5 bases and J by 4 bases, and 9 bases separated the two germline ends. The CDR3 DNA is TGTGCCAGCAGTCCCCGAACTAATCAGCCCCAGCATTTT. As protein: CASSPRTNQPQHF.

The CDR3 loop is CATSDSSRGYNEQFF. The DNA of the CDR3 is TGTGCCACCAGTGATTCCTCCAGGGGTTACAATGAGCAGTTCTTC. V and J are TRBV24-1 and TRBJ2-1, with TRBD1 as a possible D gene (6 bases). Germline-derived CDR1 and CDR2 are KGHDR and SFDVKD. The CDR3 sequence is 15 residues long. Trimming shortened V by 2 bases and J by 4 bases, and 11 bases separated the two germline ends.

The chain has TRBV2 and TRBJ2-5; perhaps TRBD2 as D (5 bases). Germline CDR1 and CDR2: SNHLY and FYNNEI. V was pared by 3 bases and J by 5 bases, with 19 bases between. This CDR3 is 16 amino acids long. CDR3 nucleotide sequence: TGTGCCAGCAGTGAGGCCCGGGGAGTACTATACGAGACCCAGTACTTC. Residues: CASSEARGVLYETQYF.

The chain employs TRBV11-3 and TRBJ1-1, with D possibly TRBD1 on 6 matching bases. The CDR3 has 12 residues. Germline V gene data show CDR1 as SGHNT and CDR2 as YENEEA. V was cut by 5 bases and J by 8 bases, with 12 bases left in between. The CDR3: CASSVNRVEAFF. In DNA form, the CDR3 reads TGTGCCAGCAGCGTAAACAGGGTGGAAGCTTTCTTT.

This clone came up a few times. This chain connects TRBV6-2 or TRBV6-3 to TRBJ2-7; 12 bases are shared with TRBD2. This CDR3 region has 17 residues. Germline values: CDR1 MNHEY, CDR2 SVGEGT. The V segment lost 0 bases and the J segment 3 bases; nucleotides outside the gene matches: 6. CDR3 protein: CASSYSPSGGEIYEQYF. CDR3 coding DNA: TGTGCCAGCAGTTACTCCCCTAGCGGGGGGGAAATCTACGAGCAGTACTTC.

This clone was found a few times. The chain combines TRBV19 with TRBJ1-2, with 11 positions matching TRBD1. V was pared by 4 bases and J by 4 bases, with 5 bases of the junction left unmatched. CDR3 size: 15 residues. Germline loops: CDR1 LNHDA, CDR2 SQIVND (reference sequence). The DNA of the CDR3 is TGTGCCAGTAGTAGATCCGGGACAGGGGGCTATGGCTACACCTTC. Its protein is CASSRSGTGGYGYTF.

The V and J genes are TRBV7-2 and TRBJ2-5, with a tentative D call TRBD2 (6 bases). Germline V gene sequence: CDR1 SGHTA, CDR2 FQGNSA. The CDR3 contains 14 residues. V dropped 3 bases and J dropped 1 base, with 9 bases sitting between them. The CDR3 spells CASSFTGVQETQYF. CDR3 bases: TGTGCCAGCAGCTTCACGGGGGTCCAAGAGACCCAGTACTTC.

This clone was counted between two and nine times. The chain has TRBV6-1 and TRBJ2-3; 8 bases line up with TRBD2. CDR1 is MNHNS and CDR2 is SASEGT in the germline V gene. Unmatched junction bases numbered 8, after V lost 0 bases and J lost 3 bases. The CDR3 sequence is 17 residues long. This chain's CDR3 is CASSEARTSLGTDTQYF. In DNA form, the CDR3 reads TGTGCCAGCAGTGAAGCGCGGACTAGCCTAGGGACAGATACGCAGTATTTT.

The chain carries TRBV6-5 and TRBJ2-6; TRBD1 aligns across 8 bases. Germline CDR1 and CDR2: MNHEY and SVGAGI. V lost 11 bases, J lost 4 bases, and 7 bases stayed unmatched. This CDR3 comprises 14 residues. This CDR3 is CAARQGAGANVLTF. CDR3 bases: TGTGCCGCTCGTCAGGGGGCGGGGGCCAACGTCCTGACTTTC.